A single sample gave rise to the 32 T cell receptor beta chains below, sequenced in a study of T cell responses to AZD1222 COVID-19 vaccine. Data came from immunoSEQ multiplex PCR; TCRdb stores just in-frame clones and leaves some out. The sample holds 85,000 to 130,000 clones, roughly 91% seen once. Sample: peripheral blood, taken on day 0 of AZD1222 vaccination. The receptors come from an adult in good health.

This chain uses TRBV19 with TRBJ2-1; TRBD2 agrees at 11 bases. Germline V gives CDR1 LNHDA, CDR2 SQIVND (reference sequence). This CDR3 has 15 residues. Germline trimming cut 7 bases from V and 7 bases from J; bases unmatched to any gene: 9. DNA for the CDR3: TGTGCCAGTACCCCAGTACTAGCGGGAGCAAATGAGCAGTTCTTC. It is translated as CASTPVLAGANEQFF.

The chain combines TRBV7-2 with TRBJ1-1; D ambiguous. The germline V and J ends were trimmed by 3 bases and 0 bases, with 14 bases remaining between them. The V gene's germline CDR1 is SGHTA and CDR2 FQGNSA. This CDR3 region has 16 residues. The DNA of the CDR3 is TGTGCCAGCAGCTTGTCGAGGAGGGCGGTGAACACTGAAGCTTTCTTT. Translation: CASSLSRRAVNTEAFF.

This clone was recorded once. The V call is TRBV13, the J call TRBJ2-3, with D maybe TRBD2 (7 bases). V was shortened by 3 bases and J by 1 base, with 11 bases between the two germline ends. CDR3 length: 15 amino acids. The germline V gene encodes CDR1 PRHDT and CDR2 FYEKMQ (reference sequence). The CDR3 is CASSFKGGGTDTQYF. The CDR3 bases are TGTGCCAGCAGCTTCAAAGGGGGGGGCACAGATACGCAGTATTTT.

V gene TRBV6-5 combines with J gene TRBJ1-1; D gene uncertain. This CDR3 spans 13 amino acids. The V and J ends lost 7 bases and 6 bases respectively, with 15 bases between them. Germline CDR1 MNHEY, CDR2 SVGAGI. CDR3 in DNA: TGTGCCAGCAAAGGTGACACCTTCGCTGAAGCTTTCTTT. Translated: CASKGDTFAEAFF.

This chain links TRBV28 with TRBJ2-7; D tentatively fits TRBD1 or TRBD2 (5 bases each). This CDR3 contains 14 residues. Germline lookup yields CDR1 MDHEN and CDR2 SYDVKM. Trimming pared 5 bases from V and 2 bases from J, leaving 13 bases between. The CDR3, as DNA: TGTGCCAGCAGTGTTTGGGACGCAGCCTACGAGCAGTACTTC. It is translated as CASSVWDAAYEQYF.

On this clone itself: This sample includes further DNA sequences coding for the same CDR3. The chain employs TRBV5-4 and TRBJ2-7; 11 bases map to TRBD2. The germline V gene has CDR1 SGHNT and CDR2 YYREEE (reference sequence). The length of the CDR3 is 15 residues. J was trimmed by 2 bases and V by 2 bases; bases with no gene match: 3. The CDR3 loop is CASSFLAGGTYEQYF. The CDR3 DNA is TGTGCCAGCAGCTTTTTAGCGGGAGGGACCTACGAGCAGTACTTC.

The V gene is TRBV29-1, the J gene TRBJ1-1, with D perhaps matching TRBD1 (5 bases). Trimming removed 2 bases from V and 4 bases from J, with 17 bases in between. This CDR3 is 15 amino acids long. The germline gives CDR1 SQVTM, CDR2 ANQGSEA. The CDR3 nucleotides are TGCAGCGTTGAAAAGACCCAGCCTCAGGGCACTGAAGCTTTCTTT. Amino acid sequence: CSVEKTQPQGTEAFF.

A word on this clone: The junction does not match germline at one end; this may be a read error. The rearrangement joins TRBV7-7 to TRBJ1-1; D not resolved. CDR1 SSHAT and CDR2 FNYEAQ come from the germline V gene (reference sequence). This CDR3 region has 13 residues. CDR3 bases: TGTACCAGCAGCTTATCCACCAACACTGAAGCTTTCTTT. Translation gives CTSSLSTNTEAFF.

The gene calls are TRBV5-6 and TRBJ2-7, with D hard to call. This CDR3 region has 14 residues. Trimming cost V 2 bases and J 3 bases, with 12 bases left between them. Germline-derived CDR1 and CDR2 are SGHDT and YYEEEE. The DNA for the CDR3 is TGTGCCAGCAGCTTTTATGGGTACCACTACGAGCAGTACTTC. It encodes CASSFYGYHYEQYF.

The chain combines TRBV12-3 or TRBV12-4 with TRBJ1-5; D ambiguous. The CDR3 extends over 13 amino acids. Trimming left V 6 bases short and J 9 bases short, with 15 bases between. The CDR3, as DNA: TGTGCCAGCAGGGGGAGGGTCGTTGGGCCCCAGCATTTT. Its protein product is CASRGRVVGPQHF.

The sample holds one count of this clone. V is TRBV6-5 and J is TRBJ2-3; no firm D call. The CDR3 has 15 residues. V shed 7 bases and J shed 0 bases, with 14 bases lying between them. Germline values: CDR1 MNHEY, CDR2 SVGAGI. CDR3 in DNA: TGTGCCAGCACCCAATTCGCTCTCAGCACAGATACGCAGTATTTT. It specifies CASTQFALSTDTQYF.

In its sample, this clone was seen a few times. V is TRBV6-6 and J is TRBJ1-1; 7 positions agree with TRBD1. The CDR3 contains 14 residues. The ends lost 4 bases at V and 2 bases at J; junction bases unmatched: 4. Germline CDR1 MNHNY, CDR2 SVGAGI (reference sequence). The CDR3 sequence: CASSSRTGNTEAFF. The CDR3 nucleotides are TGTGCCAGCAGTTCCCGGACAGGTAACACTGAAGCTTTCTTT.

This chain joins TRBV19 and TRBJ1-5; D unclear. This CDR3 has 14 residues. Trimming removed 5 bases at V and 0 bases at J, with 8 bases between. Germline V CDR1 and CDR2: LNHDA, SQIVND (reference sequence). CDR3 sequence (DNA): TGTGCCAGTAGTTGGGTAGATAGCAATCAGCCCCAGCATTTT. This encodes CASSWVDSNQPQHF.

V and J are TRBV6-5 and TRBJ1-5; D is ambiguous. The germline CDR1 and CDR2 sequences are MNHEY and SVGAGI. The length of the CDR3 is 13 residues. Trimming left V 6 bases short and J 6 bases short, with 12 bases between. The CDR3 protein is CASRPYPSQPQHF. DNA of the CDR3: TGTGCCAGCAGACCGTACCCCAGTCAGCCCCAGCATTTT.

There are a few counts of this clone. This chain joins TRBV7-8 and TRBJ2-7; 8 bases fit TRBD1. Germline values: CDR1 SGHVS, CDR2 FQNEAQ. The CDR3 totals 16 residues. V dropped 5 bases and J dropped 2; count of bases not matched to a gene: 11. The CDR3 region is CASSREAWTGPYEQYF. The CDR3 DNA is TGTGCCAGCAGCCGAGAGGCGTGGACAGGGCCCTACGAGCAGTACTTC.

The chain links TRBV27 to TRBJ1-6, with 9 bases lining up with TRBD1. CDR1 and CDR2 (germline): MNHEY, SMNVEV (reference sequence). The V segment lost 7 bases and the J segment 5 bases; nucleotides outside the gene matches: 12. CDR3 size: 17 residues. CDR3 DNA sequence: TGTGCCAGCACCCCAGTCGGGACAGGGCGCAATAATTCACCCCTCCACTTT. This translates into CASTPVGTGRNNSPLHF.

This chain connects TRBV30 to TRBJ1-2, with 10 nucleotides matching TRBD1. Germline V lookup: CDR1 GTSNPN, CDR2 SVGIG (reference sequence). After removal of 3 bases from V and 6 bases from J, the junction contained 4 bases not matched to a gene. The CDR3 length is 13 residues. The CDR3 sequence: CAWSRGQGDGYTF. In DNA form, the CDR3 reads TGTGCCTGGAGCCGCGGACAGGGGGATGGCTACACCTTC.

The V call is TRBV2, the J call TRBJ2-5; D might be TRBD1 (6 bases). CDR1 is SNHLY, CDR2 FYNNEI, per germline. The CDR3 covers 14 residues. The V gene lost 4 bases and the J gene lost 7 bases, with 16 bases spanning the gap. The CDR3 here is CASSADRSLGTQYF. The CDR3 DNA reads as TGTGCCAGCAGTGCGGACAGATCACTAGGGACCCAGTACTTC.

This chain uses TRBV27 with TRBJ2-3, with a weak D call TRBD2 (6 bases). V was pared by 3 bases and J by 2 bases, with 15 bases between. The CDR3 is 16 amino acids. The V gene's germline CDR1 is MNHEY and CDR2 SMNVEV (reference sequence). In nucleotides, the CDR3 is TGTGCCAGCAGTTTCTTAGCGGCTCAAGCCACAGATACGCAGTATTTT. As protein: CASSFLAAQATDTQYF.

This clone has just a few counts. The chain recombines TRBV27 with TRBJ1-1; the D gene is possibly TRBD1 (5 bases). The V and J ends lost 6 bases and 2 bases respectively, with 28 bases between them. Germline CDR1 and CDR2: MNHEY and SMNVEV (reference sequence). The CDR3 has 19 residues. The CDR3 reads CASSLNPGTFFRVNTEAFF. For the CDR3, the DNA is TGTGCCAGCAGCCTAAACCCCGGGACCTTTTTCAGAGTAAACACTGAAGCTTTCTTT.

V and J are TRBV9 and TRBJ1-1; 9 bases align to TRBD1. V gave up 6 bases and J gave up 4 bases; unmatched junction bases: 7. Germline V gene data show CDR1 as SGDLS and CDR2 as YYNGEE. CDR3 length equals 14 residues. The CDR3 nucleotides are TGTGCCAGCAACCGACAGGGGGGGTCCACTGAAGCTTTCTTT. Translation gives CASNRQGGSTEAFF.

V usage is TRBV3-1 (or the pseudogene TRBV3-2) and J usage is TRBJ1-1; D is unclear. This CDR3 is 13 amino acids long. Germline lookup yields CDR1 LGHDT and CDR2 YNNKEL (reference sequence). Between the trimmed V and J ends, which lost 6 bases and 2 bases, there was a span of 10 bases. The CDR3 loop is CASRLHQNTEAFF. The DNA of the CDR3 is TGTGCCAGCAGACTACACCAAAACACTGAAGCTTTCTTT.

V and J are TRBV27 and TRBJ2-7, with 10 bases that match TRBD1. Germline V CDR1 and CDR2: MNHEY, SMNVEV (reference sequence). The V gene end was trimmed by 5 bases and the J gene end by 7 bases; junction bases not matched to a gene: 8. The CDR3 consists of 14 residues. CDR3 DNA sequence: TGTGCCAGCAGTACCAGACAGGGGGCTTGGGAGCAGTACTTC. It is translated as CASSTRQGAWEQYF.

CDR3 bases: TGTGCCAGCAGCTCAACAGGGACTGAAGCTTTCTTT. Its protein product is CASSSTGTEAFF. The rearrangement links TRBV11-2 to TRBJ1-1; a possible D gene is TRBD1 (6 bases). The CDR3 is 12 amino acids. The V gene lost 4 bases and the J gene lost 5 bases, with 8 bases spanning the gap. Germline-derived CDR1 and CDR2 are SGHAT and FQNNGV.

The chain combines TRBV11-3 with TRBJ2-4; perhaps D is TRBD1 or TRBD2 (5 bases each). V lost 3 bases, J lost 0 bases, and 18 bases lay in between. The CDR3 length is 18 residues. Germline-derived CDR1 and CDR2 are SGHNT and YENEEA. In DNA form, the CDR3 reads TGTGCCAGCAGCTTTATCGGGGCGACAGACCTAGCCAAAAACATTCAGTACTTC. Amino acids: CASSFIGATDLAKNIQYF.

J is TRBJ2-2 and V is TRBV11-2; no firm D call. Germline V lookup: CDR1 SGHAT, CDR2 FQNNGV. The CDR3 consists of 12 residues. Trimming took 0 bases from V and 6 from J, leaving 2 bases between them. The DNA of the CDR3 is TGTGCCAGCAGCTTAGATTCCGGGGAGCTGTTTTTT. This encodes CASSLDSGELFF.

This chain links TRBV9 with TRBJ2-4; D ambiguous. CDR1 and CDR2 (germline): SGDLS, YYNGEE. Trimming shortened V by 0 bases and J by 7 bases, and 11 bases separated the two germline ends. The CDR3 consists of 14 residues. CDR3 region: CASSVGTARNIQYF. In nucleotides, the CDR3 is TGTGCCAGCAGCGTAGGGACGGCGAGGAACATTCAGTACTTC.

V gene TRBV5-4 combines with J gene TRBJ1-1, with D perhaps TRBD1 (5 bases). V lost 0 bases, J lost 8 bases, and 17 bases lay in between. Germline V lookup: CDR1 SGHNT, CDR2 YYREEE (reference sequence). The CDR3 has 15 amino acids. CDR3 sequence: CASSLVYAGRAEAFF. The DNA for the CDR3 is TGTGCCAGCAGCTTGGTATACGCAGGGAGGGCGGAAGCTTTCTTT.

In its sample, this clone was seen a few times. Other DNA sequences of this sample code for an identical CDR3. The chain employs TRBV27 and TRBJ2-3, with 9 bases that match TRBD2. Trimming cost V 4 bases and J 1 base; bases outside gene matches: 6. The CDR3 contains 16 residues. Germline V gene data show CDR1 as MNHEY and CDR2 as SMNVEV (reference sequence). The CDR3 loop reads CASSYRSGSGTDTQYF. CDR3 in DNA: TGTGCCAGCAGTTACCGTAGCGGGAGCGGCACAGATACGCAGTATTTT.

This chain joins TRBV3-1 (or the pseudogene TRBV3-2) and TRBJ1-5; D is unclear. Germline CDR1 LGHDT, CDR2 YNNKEL (reference sequence). The CDR3 consists of 13 residues. V lost 1 base and J lost 7, with 8 bases in between. The CDR3 DNA follows: TGTGCCAGCAGCCAAGCGTCCGAACAGCCCCAGCATTTT. It is translated as CASSQASEQPQHF.

Of note for this clone: This same CDR3 is encoded by further DNA sequences in the sample. This rearrangement joins TRBV5-1 to TRBJ1-1; D gene uncertain. Germline V CDR1 and CDR2: SGHRS, YFSETQ. V lost 0 bases and J lost 5, with 14 bases in between. The CDR3 loop spans 15 amino acids. The CDR3 sequence is CASSLEGGGGTEAFF. In nucleotides, the CDR3 is TGCGCCAGCAGCTTGGAAGGTGGCGGCGGGACTGAAGCTTTCTTT.

The CDR3 here is CASLGGSTIYNEQFF. DNA for the CDR3: TGTGCCAGCCTCGGTGGGTCGACTATATACAATGAGCAGTTCTTC. The chain carries TRBV7-9 and TRBJ2-1, with D possibly TRBD2 on 5 matching bases. The germline gives CDR1 SEHNR, CDR2 FQNEAQ (reference sequence). V was pared by 8 bases and J by 4 bases, with 18 bases between. This CDR3 is 15 amino acids long.